Below are 18 T cell receptor beta chains sequenced from a single sample in a study of cytomegalovirus exposure and HLA in healthy donors. The repertoire was sequenced with immunoSEQ multiplex PCR; TCRdb's copy has only in-frame clones and lacks some. This table holds about 140,000 clones, roughly 81% found once. The specimen was PBMCs. These receptor sequences come from a woman aged 25 to 45 in good health and CMV-seronegative.

To note about this clone: One end of the junction does not line up with germline, which may come from a read error. This chain links TRBV30 with TRBJ1-2; possibly TRBD1 for D (5 bases). Germline V lookup: CDR1 GTSNPN, CDR2 SVGIG (reference sequence). CDR3 size: 12 residues. The CDR3 DNA reads TGTGCCTGGAGTGTTTCCGGGACTCCTGGGGCCTTC. As protein: CAWSVSGTPGAF.

V gene TRBV7-2 combines with J gene TRBJ1-3; TRBD1 matches 9 bases. The CDR3 spans 16 residues. Germline CDR1 and CDR2: SGHTA and FQGNSA. The junction had 2 bases not matched to a gene; V was cut back by 2 bases and J by 0 bases. The CDR3 loop is CASSLTGGPSGNTIYF. The CDR3 coding sequence is TGTGCCAGCAGCTTAACAGGGGGCCCCTCTGGAAACACCATATATTTT.

The genes are TRBV9 and TRBJ1-1, with unresolved D. V was trimmed by 0 bases and J by 7 bases, leaving 13 bases between them. From germline, CDR1 is SGDLS and CDR2 YYNGEE. This CDR3 is 14 amino acids long. The CDR3 loop is CASSVDLDGNEAFF. CDR3 sequence (DNA): TGTGCCAGCAGCGTAGACCTAGACGGCAATGAAGCTTTCTTT.

V usage is TRBV19 and J usage is TRBJ1-1; weak D call: TRBD1 (6 bases). Per the germline V gene, CDR1 is LNHDA and CDR2 is SQIVND (reference sequence). This CDR3 spans 17 amino acids. V lost 5 bases to trimming and J lost 0 bases, with 19 bases between them. The CDR3 sequence is CASSFPTDSNMNTEAFF. The CDR3 DNA follows: TGTGCCAGTAGTTTCCCGACGGACAGTAACATGAACACTGAAGCTTTCTTT.

J is TRBJ2-3 and V is TRBV5-1; 8 positions match TRBD2. CDR3 size: 15 residues. CDR1 and CDR2 from the germline V gene are SGHRS and YFSETQ. V gave up 3 bases and J gave up 5 bases; unmatched junction bases: 8. CDR3 amino acids: CASSYNGLAGDTQYF. The DNA for the CDR3 is TGCGCCAGCAGCTACAACGGACTAGCAGGAGATACGCAGTATTTT.

This clone was seen a single time. The V gene is TRBV6-1, the J gene TRBJ1-2; TRBD1 is a possible D gene (6 bases). From germline, CDR1 is MNHNS and CDR2 SASEGT. V was clipped by 2 bases and J by 6 bases, with 13 bases between them. The CDR3 extends over 14 amino acids. The CDR3 region is CASSEQGRGDGYTF. CDR3 coding DNA: TGTGCCAGCAGTGAACAGGGGCGAGGGGATGGCTACACCTTC.

The V call is TRBV7-6, the J call TRBJ2-7, with D maybe TRBD1 (6 bases). This CDR3 is built from 14 residues. Germline CDR1 reads SGHVS; CDR2 reads FNYEAQ. V lost 1 base, J lost 1 base, and 8 bases lay in between. In DNA form, the CDR3 reads TGTGCCAGCAGCTTAGAAGGGGGTTCCTACGAGCAGTACTTC. This codes for CASSLEGGSYEQYF.

Of note for this clone: An end of the junction does not agree with germline; a read error may underlie this. The CDR3 here is CASSKRFGHPHF. In DNA, the CDR3 is TGTGCCAGTAGTAAACGATTCGGACACCCCCACTTC. This chain joins TRBV19 and TRBJ1-2; TRBD1 might be the D (5 bases). This CDR3 has 12 residues. Germline values: CDR1 LNHDA, CDR2 SQIVND (reference sequence).

This chain connects TRBV4-1 to TRBJ2-5; 8 nucleotides agree with TRBD1. The CDR3 consists of 13 residues. Germline trimming cut 3 bases from V and 5 bases from J; bases unmatched to any gene: 2. Germline V gene data show CDR1 as MGHRA and CDR2 as YSYEKL. CDR3 sequence (DNA): TGCGCCAGCAGCCACAGACAGGGGGAGACCCAGTACTTC. Its protein is CASSHRQGETQYF.

The genes are TRBV18 and TRBJ2-1; no clear D gene. Per the germline V gene, CDR1 is KGHSH and CDR2 is LQKENI. There are 13 residues in the CDR3. Trimming shortened V by 0 bases and J by 10 bases, and 10 bases separated the two germline ends. Here the CDR3 DNA reads TGTGCCAGCTCACCACCGAAACGTCGGGAGCAGTTCTTC. Its translation is CASSPPKRREQFF. Full variable domain (remainder filled in from reference TRBV18 and TRBJ2-1): NAGVMQNPRHLVRRRGQEARLRCSPMKGHSHVYWYRQLPEEGLKFMVYLQKENIIDESGMPKERFSAEFPKEGPSILRIQQVVRGDSAAYFCASSPPKRREQFFGPGTRLTVL.

Remarks on this clone: One junction end disagrees with the germline gene, perhaps due to a read error. The gene calls are TRBV20-1 and TRBJ1-2, with D perhaps matching TRBD1 (5 bases). Germline assignment: CDR1 DFQATT and CDR2 SNEGSKA (reference sequence). The CDR3 has 11 amino acids. This chain's CDR3 is CSALIPQGEAF. DNA of the CDR3: TGCAGTGCCCTGATTCCTCAGGGCGAGGCCTTC.

Only one count was recorded for this clone. This rearrangement joins TRBV5-1 to TRBJ1-1, with D tentatively TRBD1 (6 bases). This CDR3 comprises 15 residues. Trimming took 4 bases from V and 0 from J, leaving 13 bases between them. Germline CDR1 is SGHRS and CDR2 is YFSETQ. In nucleotides, the CDR3 is TGCGCCAGCAGCGCAATACAGGGCTTGAACACTGAAGCTTTCTTT. Protein sequence: CASSAIQGLNTEAFF.

The CDR3 region is CASSIGQGGNQPQHF. DNA of the CDR3: TGTGCCAGTAGTATCGGGCAGGGTGGCAATCAGCCCCAGCATTTT. The V call is TRBV19, the J call TRBJ1-5; TRBD1 might be the D (5 bases). Germline values: CDR1 LNHDA, CDR2 SQIVND (reference sequence). V was trimmed by 3 bases and J by 2 bases, leaving 11 bases between them. This CDR3 has 15 residues.

V and J are TRBV30 and TRBJ2-7; TRBD2 agrees at 14 bases. Germline trimming cut 2 bases from V and 2 bases from J; bases unmatched to any gene: 2. Germline V gene sequence: CDR1 GTSNPN, CDR2 SVGIG (reference sequence). CDR3 length: 15 residues. CDR3 nucleotide sequence: TGTGCCTGGAGTCAGGGACTAGCGGGGGCCTACGAGCAGTACTTC. Residues: CAWSQGLAGAYEQYF.

The J gene is TRBJ2-7, the V gene TRBV18; the D gene is possibly TRBD1 (5 bases). Germline V gene lookup returns CDR1 KGHSH and CDR2 LQKENI. The CDR3 has 15 residues. V was clipped by 2 bases and J by 2 bases, with 13 bases between them. CDR3 in DNA: TGTGCCAGCTCACCAAGCAGGGCTTTCACCTACGAGCAGTACTTC. It specifies CASSPSRAFTYEQYF.

This clone occurred a few times. V and J are TRBV2 and TRBJ2-5; the match to TRBD2 covers 8 bases. The CDR3 is 17 residues long. Trimming at V came to 7 bases and at J to 4 bases, leaving 17 bases not matched to a gene. The germline V gene encodes CDR1 SNHLY and CDR2 FYNNEI. The CDR3 nucleotides read TGTGCCAGCATGGGGTATATAAGCGGGGGACGGTCAGAGACCCAGTACTTC. Translated, it gives CASMGYISGGRSETQYF. The full variable domain, with the rest looked up from reference TRBV2 and TRBJ2-5, is EPEVTQTPSHQVTQMGQEVILRCVPISNHLYFYWYRQILGQKVEFLVSFYNNEISEKSEIFDDQFSVERPDGSNFTLKIRSTKLEDSAMYFCASMGYISGGRSETQYFGPGTRLLVL.

V and J are TRBV10-3 and TRBJ2-3; TRBD1 matches at 7 bases. V was clipped by 2 bases and J by 5 bases; unmatched bases: 4. The germline CDR1 and CDR2 sequences are ENHRY and SYGVKD. CDR3 size: 14 residues. For the CDR3, the DNA is TGTGCCATCAGTGAGCGACAGGGAATAGATACGCAGTATTTT. It translates to CAISERQGIDTQYF.

The chain employs TRBV6-6 and TRBJ1-2, with D tentatively TRBD1 (5 bases). Germline CDR1 reads MNHNY; CDR2 reads SVGAGI (reference sequence). Trimming removed 6 bases from V and 4 bases from J, with 12 bases in between. This CDR3 has 13 amino acids. CDR3 sequence reads: CASSPDRAYGYTF. CDR3 bases: TGTGCCAGCAGCCCTGACAGAGCCTATGGCTACACCTTC.